The source of this T cell receptor (beta chain) is a study of blood T cell repertoires in COVID-19. In the study overall: Sample material is recorded as cDNA or gDNA derived from T cells, B-cell-depleted T cells, or PBMCs.

The CDR3 runs to 15 residues. Germline loops: CDR1 ENHRY, CDR2 SYGVKD. V shed 8 bases and J 4 bases; nucleotides not matched to a gene: 10. Sequencing used immunoSEQ multiplex PCR; TCRdb keeps in-frame clones, though not all of them. Altogether 35,000 to 45,000 clones are present, about 88% being singletons, with the ten largest covering about 2.1%. The material sequenced was peripheral blood. The rearrangement joins TRBV10-3 to TRBJ2-5, with 10 bases fitting TRBD1. The source of this sequence is a human donor in a cohort sampled during active COVID-19. CDR3 in amino acids: CAIGLGTGAGETQYF. The CDR3 DNA follows: TGTGCCATCGGGCTAGGGACAGGGGCTGGAGAGACCCAGTACTTC.